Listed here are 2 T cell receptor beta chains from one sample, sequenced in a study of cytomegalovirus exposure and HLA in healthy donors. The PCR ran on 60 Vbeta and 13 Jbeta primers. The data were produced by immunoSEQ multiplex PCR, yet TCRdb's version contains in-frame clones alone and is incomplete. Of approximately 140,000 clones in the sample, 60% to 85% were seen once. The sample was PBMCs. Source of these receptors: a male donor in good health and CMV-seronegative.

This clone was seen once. The CDR3 sequence is CAWAGTSVSETQYF. The DNA for the CDR3 is TGTGCCTGGGCCGGGACTAGCGTATCAGAGACCCAGTACTTC. The V gene is TRBV30, the J gene TRBJ2-5; 10 nucleotides agree with TRBD2. J was trimmed by 4 bases and V by 5 bases; bases with no gene match: 7. Germline values: CDR1 GTSNPN, CDR2 SVGIG (reference sequence). The CDR3 extends over 14 amino acids.

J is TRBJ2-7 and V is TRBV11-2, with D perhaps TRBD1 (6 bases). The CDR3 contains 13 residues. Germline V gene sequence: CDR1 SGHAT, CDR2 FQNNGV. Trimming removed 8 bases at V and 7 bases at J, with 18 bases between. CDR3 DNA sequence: TGTGCCAGCGGACAGAGCCTCGGGACGGAGCAGTACTTC. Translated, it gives CASGQSLGTEQYF. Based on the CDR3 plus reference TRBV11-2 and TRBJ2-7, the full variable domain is EAGVAQSPRYKIIEKRQSVAFWCNPISGHATLYWYQQILGQGPKLLIQFQNNGVVDDSQLPKDRFSAERLKGVDSTLKIQPAKLEDSAVYLCASGQSLGTEQYFGPGTRLTVT.